The following is a TCR beta chain sequence with its context. As yet, its antigen is unknown. This sample is part of a study of cytomegalovirus exposure and HLA in healthy donors. Notes on the study in general: Usually a TCR sequence was rare, but some public TCRs were found in many donors.

Amplification used 60 Vbeta primers and 13 Jbeta primers. The data were produced by immunoSEQ multiplex PCR, yet TCRdb's version contains in-frame clones alone and is incomplete. In the table there are about 170,000 clones, 80% to 90% of which are singletons. The sample consisted of PBMCs. This sequence originates from a man younger than 45 in good health and CMV-seropositive.

The CDR3 DNA sequence: TGTGCCAGCAGCCCTGGTCGGGTGTCCTACGAGCAGTACTTC. Translating gives CASSPGRVSYEQYF. The chain joins TRBV6-5 to TRBJ2-7, with D unresolved. Germline V gene data show CDR1 as MNHEY and CDR2 as SVGAGI. Trimming stripped 6 bases from V and 1 base from J, with 13 bases between. The CDR3 consists of 14 residues.